Listed below are T cell receptor beta chains from one sample, sequenced in a study of blood T cells in healthy people across ages. Each CDR3 protein is one row after TCRdb ran MiXCR on the 5' RACE reads. The sample shows under 700,000 distinct CDR3 sequences, less than 25% of them seen only once. These data were likewise used in another study, on T cells of mothers and their children.

Input material: blood. The receptors come from a boy aged 5-17 years in good health. Both conserved end residues are part of each CDR3. D genes are given only for firm matches. The listing skips clone size in some rows; elsewhere it reads once, few, many or a size class.

clone size	V gene	J gene	D gene	CDR3 DNA	CDR3 protein
few	TRBV6-2/TRBV6-3	TRBJ2-5	-	TGTGCCAGCAGGACAGAGGCAGGGGAAGAGACCCAGTACTTC	CASRTEAGEETQYF
-	TRBV4-2	TRBJ2-7	-	TGTGCCAGCAGCCAAGATCGGGCTAACGAGCAGTACTTC	CASSQDRANEQYF
many	TRBV19	TRBJ2-5	-	TGTGCCAGTAGTAGGGTCGGGATCCAAGAGACCCAGTACTTC	CASSRVGIQETQYF
-	TRBV4-3	TRBJ2-7	TRBD1	TGCGCCAGCAGCCCTGGACAGGGGTGGTACGAGCAGTACTTC	CASSPGQGWYEQYF
-	TRBV29-1	TRBJ2-5	-	TGCAGCGCCCTACCAGGGGTCGGAGAGACCCAGTACTTC	CSALPGVGETQYF
-	TRBV6-6	TRBJ1-5	-	TGTGCCAGCAGCTCAGGGCAGTTTAGCAATCAGCCCCAGCATTTT	CASSSGQFSNQPQHF
-	TRBV29-1	TRBJ1-2	-	TGCAGCGTTGAAGATCTCCGACAGGACTATGGCCACACCTTC	CSVEDLRQDYGHTF
few	TRBV12-3/TRBV12-4	TRBJ2-7	-	TGTGCCAGCAGTTTAGGCGGGCGGGGCCCCATTTCCTACGAGCAGTACTTC	CASSLGGRGPISYEQYF
few	TRBV6-4	TRBJ2-5	TRBD1	TGTGCCAGCAGTGCCCTAACAGGGGGCAGAGGAGAGACCCAGTACTTC	CASSALTGGRGETQYF
-	TRBV11-2	TRBJ1-2	-	TGCGCCAGCAGCCTCATCCCCCGAGGGCAGGCTGATGGCTACACCTTC	CASSLIPRGQADGYTF
few	TRBV7-2	TRBJ2-3	-	TGTGCCAGCAGCTTACTGCCCCTCCAAGGCACAGATACGCAGTATTTT	CASSLLPLQGTDTQYF
-	TRBV20-1	TRBJ1-1	-	TGCAGTGCTAGAGACCGGGGAGGACCTGAAGCTTTCTTT	CSARDRGGPEAFF
few	TRBV6-2/TRBV6-3	TRBJ2-5	-	TGTGCCAGCAGCCGGGGGAATCGGGAGACCCAGTACTTC	CASSRGNRETQYF
-	TRBV2	TRBJ1-2	TRBD1	TGTGCCAGCCTGATGCACGGACAGGGGGACTATGGCTACACCTTC	CASLMHGQGDYGYTF
few	TRBV6-5	TRBJ2-7	-	TGTGCCAGCAGTTACGACAGCTCGCCTTACGAGCAGTACTTC	CASSYDSSPYEQYF
few	TRBV14	TRBJ1-1	-	TGTGCCAGCAGCCAAGGCCGATATCGGGGCAGGGGTGAAGCTTTCTTT	CASSQGRYRGRGEAFF
-	TRBV5-1	TRBJ2-1	-	TGCGCCAGCAGCCCCCACCGACTAGAGGGCTCCTACAATGAGCAGTTCTTC	CASSPHRLEGSYNEQFF
-	TRBV6-5	TRBJ2-7	-	TGTGCCACCAGCATGGGCACCAACTACGAGCAGTACTTC	CATSMGTNYEQYF
few	TRBV7-3	TRBJ2-3	-	TGTGCCAGCAGCTTAACGCCTACACAGGGCACAGATACGCAGTATTTT	CASSLTPTQGTDTQYF
few	TRBV6-1	TRBJ2-7	TRBD2	TGTGCCAGCAGTGAAGCTACGGGGGGGCCCCACGAGCAGTACTTC	CASSEATGGPHEQYF
-	TRBV7-6	TRBJ2-7	-	TGTGCCAGCAGCTTAGAGGACCCGCGCGGGGAACAGTACTTC	CASSLEDPRGEQYF
few	TRBV5-6	TRBJ2-4	-	TGTGCCAGCAGCTTGGGGAGGGCCAAAAACATTCAGTACTTC	CASSLGRAKNIQYF
few	TRBV11-2	TRBJ2-1	-	TGTGCCAGCAGCTTAGTTGGGTCGGGCAATGAGCAGTTCTTC	CASSLVGSGNEQFF
few	TRBV7-6	TRBJ2-7	TRBD2	TGTGCCAGCAGCCGAGACCCTAGCGGGGGTAAGACTGGCGAGCAGTACTTC	CASSRDPSGGKTGEQYF
few	TRBV20-1	TRBJ2-7	TRBD2	TGCAGTGCTAGGGACACGGGACTAGCTGCCGACGAGCAGTACTTC	CSARDTGLAADEQYF
-	TRBV12-3/TRBV12-4	TRBJ1-5	-	TGTGCCAGCAGTTCCTCCAGGGCGGGGGGCGCAGAGCAGCCCCAGCATTTT	CASSSSRAGGAEQPQHF
few	TRBV4-3	TRBJ1-5	-	TGCGCCAGCAGCCAAGATCTGGAGGGGGGGTATCAGCCCCAGCATTTT	CASSQDLEGGYQPQHF
few	TRBV28	TRBJ2-5	TRBD1	TGTGCCAGCAGTTTATCTCGTCGGACAGGGCAAAGAGAGACCCAGTACTTC	CASSLSRRTGQRETQYF
-	TRBV7-8	TRBJ1-4	-	TGTGCCAGCAGCTTAGCGTCCGGACGTAATGAAAAACTGTTTTTT	CASSLASGRNEKLFF
-	TRBV12-3/TRBV12-4	TRBJ2-5	-	TGTGCCAGCAGTTTCATCGGGGAGACCCAGTACTTC	CASSFIGETQYF
-	TRBV28	TRBJ2-7	-	TGTGCCAGTTCACAGCGGCTACTGTCCTACGAGCAGTACTTC	CASSQRLLSYEQYF
many	TRBV28	TRBJ1-1	-	TGTGCCAGCAGTTTATATGCCCGAGAGGGGGAGGCTTTCTTT	CASSLYAREGEAFF
-	TRBV20-1	TRBJ2-1	-	TGCAGTGCTAGTTTTCATGAGCAGTTCTTC	CSASFHEQFF
few	TRBV11-1	TRBJ2-1	TRBD2	TGTGCCAGCAGCTCCACTAGCGGGATTGACTACAATGAGCAGTTCTTC	CASSSTSGIDYNEQFF
-	TRBV13	TRBJ2-7	-	TGTGCCAGCAGCTTTGATCCGGCTGAACCCTACGAGCAGTACTTC	CASSFDPAEPYEQYF
-	TRBV18	TRBJ2-4	TRBD2	TGTGCCAGCTCGCTAGCGGGGGGCCTAAACAAAAACATTCAGTACTTC	CASSLAGGLNKNIQYF
many	TRBV14	TRBJ2-5	-	TGTGCCAGCAGCCAAGTCACGGGTTCGGAGGAGACCCAGTACTTC	CASSQVTGSEETQYF
-	TRBV11-1	TRBJ2-1	-	TGTGCCAGCAGCTTAGAACCGGGAGCGTTGGATGAGCAGTTCTTC	CASSLEPGALDEQFF
-	TRBV11-2	TRBJ2-4	-	TGTGCCAGCAGCTTAGTTCCGGGCCTATTAGCCAAAAACATTCAGTACTTC	CASSLVPGLLAKNIQYF
-	TRBV20-1	TRBJ1-1	-	TGCAGTGCTAGAGGGACGGGGATGGGCACTGAAGCTTTCTTT	CSARGTGMGTEAFF
-	TRBV5-1	TRBJ1-1	TRBD1	TGCGCCAGCAGCGGGACAGGGGATTCTTTTGACACTGAAGCTTTCTTT	CASSGTGDSFDTEAFF
few	TRBV4-3	TRBJ2-1	TRBD1	TGCGCCAGCAGCCCAAAGACAGGGGGCTACAATGAGCAGTTCTTC	CASSPKTGGYNEQFF
-	TRBV7-6	TRBJ1-1	TRBD1	TGTGCCAGCAGCGAATGGGACAGAACCACTGAAGCTTTCTTT	CASSEWDRTTEAFF
-	TRBV6-2/TRBV6-3	TRBJ2-1	TRBD2	TGTGCCGGGTCGACTAGCGGGGTCCACAATGAGCAGTTCTTC	CAGSTSGVHNEQFF
few	TRBV11-2	TRBJ2-5	TRBD2	TGTGCCAGCAGCCATCATGCGTTCCATTACAAGGGACTAGCGGGGATATTCCAAGAGACCCAGTACTTC	CASSHHAFHYKGLAGIFQETQYF
-	TRBV28	TRBJ1-1	-	TGTGCCAGCAGAACCACCCTATACGGGGAGAACACTGAAGCTTTCTTT	CASRTTLYGENTEAFF
-	TRBV11-2	TRBJ2-1	TRBD2	TGTGCCAGCAGCTTAGTGGCAGGACTAGCGGAACTATCCTACAATGAGCAGTTCTTC	CASSLVAGLAELSYNEQFF
-	TRBV6-2/TRBV6-3	TRBJ1-4	-	TGTGCCAGCAGCACGATGGGGGAAAAACTGTTTTTT	CASSTMGEKLFF
few	TRBV2	TRBJ2-1	TRBD1	TGTGCCAGCAGTGGCCGGGACAGCTACAATGAGCAGTTCTTC	CASSGRDSYNEQFF
-	TRBV4-2	TRBJ2-7	-	TGTGCCAGCAGCCCCGTATCGGGGGACGAGCAGTACTTC	CASSPVSGDEQYF
-	TRBV4-3	TRBJ2-1	TRBD2	TGCGCCAGCAGCCAAGATCACAGGACTAGCGGGAGAGGTGAGCAGTTCTTC	CASSQDHRTSGRGEQFF
-	TRBV7-8	TRBJ1-1	-	TGTGCCAGCAGCTTAGTGAGAGACAGCACTGAAGCTTTCTTT	CASSLVRDSTEAFF